The 14 T cell receptor beta chains listed next were all sequenced from one sample in a study of T cells in Graves' hyperthyroidism and ophthalmopathy. RNA transcripts gave rise to amplified TCR beta CDR3 regions. In the first-round RT-PCR of the TCR CDR3, the HTBI primer set was used. TCRdb reprocessed the multiplex PCR reads with MiXCR, giving one entry per CDR3 protein. The data show 500,000 to 650,000 distinct CDR3 sequences, with 14% seen just once and 9.5% to 15% held by the top ten. Material for sequencing was blood. The receptors originated from a woman aged 45-59 years with Graves' ophthalmopathy.

At least ten counts were recorded for this clonotype. The CDR3 DNA reads as TGCGCCAGCAGCTTGGGACTAGCGGTCCAAACAGGGGAGCTGTTTTTT. Protein: CASSLGLAVQTGELFF. The chain carries TRBV5-1 and TRBJ2-2; 9 bases are shared with TRBD2. The CDR3 spans 16 residues. V dropped 0 bases and J dropped 8; count of bases not matched to a gene: 8. Germline V lookup: CDR1 SGHRS, CDR2 YFSETQ. Variable domain in full (rest from reference TRBV5-1 and TRBJ2-2): KAGVTQTPRYLIKTRGQQVTLSCSPISGHRSVSWYQQTPGQGLQFLFEYFSETQRNKGNFPGRFSGRQFSNSRSEMNVSTLELGDSALYLCASSLGLAVQTGELFFGEGSRLTVL.

Ten or more counts support this clonotype. This chain uses TRBV6-6 with TRBJ1-2; D is unresolved. Germline values: CDR1 MNHNY, CDR2 SVGAGI (reference sequence). V lost 2 bases and J 0 bases, leaving 4 bases between the germline ends. The CDR3 is 13 amino acids. CDR3 nucleotide sequence: TGTGCCAGCAGTTACCTGTCTAACTATGGCTACACCTTC. Amino acid sequence: CASSYLSNYGYTF.

The chain uses TRBV7-2 and TRBJ2-5, with 13 bases matching TRBD2. The V and J ends lost 5 bases and 5 bases, in that order; junction bases with no gene match: 11. The CDR3 has 17 residues. Germline loops: CDR1 SGHTA, CDR2 FQGNSA. The CDR3 bases are TGTGCCAGCAGCCTAACCGGGACTAGCGGGGTCGGGGAGACCCAGTACTTC. Translating gives CASSLTGTSGVGETQYF.

This clonotype was counted only a few times. The rearrangement uses TRBV5-8 and TRBJ2-7; D call uncertain. The germline gives CDR1 SGHTS, CDR2 YDEGEE. V lost 0 bases, J lost 0 bases, and 10 bases lay in between. This CDR3 is built from 15 residues. The CDR3 loop reads CASSLVSVYSYEQYF. The CDR3 nucleotides are TGTGCCAGCAGCTTGGTCTCAGTCTACTCCTACGAGCAGTACTTC.

This clonotype was seen repeatedly, ten times or more. This CDR3 is CASSYRLETETQYF. The CDR3 DNA follows: TGTGCCAGCAGTTACCGACTAGAGACAGAGACCCAGTACTTC. J is TRBJ2-5 and V is TRBV6-2 or TRBV6-3; D might be TRBD2 (6 bases). CDR1 is MNHEY, CDR2 SVGEGT, per germline. V lost 2 bases and J lost 4, with 11 bases in between. This CDR3 is built from 14 residues.

This clonotype was detected a few times. The V call is TRBV5-1, the J call TRBJ2-7; 11 nucleotides agree with TRBD2. The germline CDR1 and CDR2 sequences are SGHRS and YFSETQ. This CDR3 comprises 15 residues. Trimming removed 5 bases from V and 5 bases from J; junction bases left unmatched: 9. As DNA, the CDR3 is TGCGCCAGCAGTTCGATAGCGGGAGGGCCGGACGAGCAGTACTTC. As protein: CASSSIAGGPDEQYF. The full variable domain, with the rest looked up from reference TRBV5-1 and TRBJ2-7, is KAGVTQTPRYLIKTRGQQVTLSCSPISGHRSVSWYQQTPGQGLQFLFEYFSETQRNKGNFPGRFSGRQFSNSRSEMNVSTLELGDSALYLCASSSIAGGPDEQYFGPGTRLTVT.

Ten or more counts support this clonotype. The chain is built from TRBV18 and TRBJ2-7, with 9 bases identical to TRBD2. The germline V gene encodes CDR1 KGHSH and CDR2 LQKENI. CDR3 length: 16 amino acids. Trimming at V came to 0 bases and at J to 4 bases, leaving 7 bases not matched to a gene. CDR3: CASSPPNSGRGYEQYF. Here the CDR3 DNA reads TGTGCCAGCTCACCACCAAATAGCGGGAGAGGGTACGAGCAGTACTTC.

Ten or more counts support this clonotype. This chain joins TRBV27 and TRBJ2-3; D assignment may be TRBD1 or TRBD2 (5 bases each). Looked up from germline, CDR1 is MNHEY and CDR2 is SMNVEV (reference sequence). The CDR3 runs 14 residues. V lost 3 bases and J lost 6, with 13 bases in between. The CDR3 sequence is CASSLLGDGDTQYF. The CDR3 DNA reads as TGTGCCAGCAGTTTGTTGGGGGATGGGGATACGCAGTATTTT.

The rearrangement links TRBV20-1 to TRBJ2-7; D unresolved. This CDR3 is 13 amino acids long. The germline V gene encodes CDR1 DFQATT and CDR2 SNEGSKA (reference sequence). V was cut by 2 bases and J by 0 bases, with 8 bases left in between. CDR3 coding DNA: TGCAGTGCTAGATTCCGAAGCTCCTACGAGCAGTACTTC. Protein sequence: CSARFRSSYEQYF.

This clonotype was observed many times. The chain carries TRBV6-2 or TRBV6-3 and TRBJ2-1; 11 nucleotides align to TRBD2. The V segment lost 5 bases and the J segment 8 bases; nucleotides outside the gene matches: 8. This CDR3 is built from 15 residues. CDR1 MNHEY and CDR2 SVGEGT come from the germline V gene. The CDR3 DNA reads as TGTGCCAGCAGTCCCGGGACTAGCGGCTTGGATGAGCAGTTCTTC. Residues: CASSPGTSGLDEQFF.

This clonotype came up a few times. The chain uses TRBV20-1 and TRBJ2-2; D unresolved. The CDR3 has 12 residues. CDR1 and CDR2 (germline): DFQATT, SNEGSKA (reference sequence). V lost 1 base, J lost 4 bases, and 4 bases lay in between. The DNA for the CDR3 is TGCAGTGCTAGAGTTGGCACCGGGGAGCTGTTTTTT. Encoded protein: CSARVGTGELFF.

Concerning this clonotype itself: A much larger clone sits a single nucleotide away, making a read error possible. The genes are TRBV11-2 and TRBJ2-1; D remains unclear. This CDR3 region has 15 residues. CDR1 and CDR2 (germline): SGHAT, FQNNGV. CDR3 sequence (DNA): TGTGCCAGCAGCTTACGTCTGGGCTCCTACAATGGGCAGTTCTTC. It encodes CASSLRLGSYNGQFF.

This clonotype appeared many times. The V and J genes are TRBV6-1 and TRBJ2-7; D not certain. Trimming cost V 2 bases and J 3 bases, with 14 bases left between them. Germline V gives CDR1 MNHNS, CDR2 SASEGT. This CDR3 has 15 amino acids. The CDR3 loop reads CASSEYPGRVYEQYF. CDR3 nucleotides: TGTGCCAGCAGTGAATATCCCGGACGGGTCTACGAGCAGTACTTC.

This clonotype was seen repeatedly, ten times or more. J is TRBJ2-7 and V is TRBV2; TRBD2 matches 9 bases. CDR1 is SNHLY, CDR2 FYNNEI, per germline. This CDR3 contains 15 residues. Trimming removed 2 bases from V and 0 bases from J; junction bases left unmatched: 2. Written as DNA, the CDR3 is TGTGCCAGCAGTGAACTAGCGGGGCTCTCCTACGAGCAGTACTTC. This sequence encodes CASSELAGLSYEQYF.